Listed below are T cell receptor beta chains from one sample, sequenced in a study of blood T cells in healthy people across ages. From the 5' RACE reads, TCRdb called clonotypes with MiXCR, one entry per CDR3 protein. This table holds hundreds of thousands of distinct CDR3 sequences, 22% found once. The sample was blood. These receptors were collected from a man between 65 and 80 years old in good health. Each CDR3 is given without its conserved first and last residue. The D gene is left open where the match is weak.

V	length	J	D	CDR3
TRBV12-3/TRBV12-4	11	TRBJ1-1	NA	ASSPMSVTEAF
TRBV6-1	14	TRBJ2-5	NA	ATRSPRTTGARAQY
TRBV11-2	10	TRBJ2-7	NA	ASSLQGHEQY
TRBV7-9	16	TRBJ2-1	TRBD2	ASSTPGTSGAPYNEQF
TRBV6-6	10	TRBJ2-1	NA	ASNQPSYEQF
TRBV20-1	12	NA	NA	SAGNRGGRNEQF
TRBV3-1	12	TRBJ1-2	NA	ASSQQGFHYGYT
TRBV5-6	13	TRBJ2-7	NA	ASSYRPGQTYEQY
TRBV7-9	12	TRBJ1-1	NA	ASSLALSSTEAF
TRBV6-5	13	TRBJ2-3	TRBD2	ASRRLAGVTDTQY
TRBV20-1	6	TRBJ1-2	NA	RSSGYT
TRBV20-1	12	TRBJ2-6	NA	SAKRTSGANVLT
TRBV24-1	13	TRBJ2-5	TRBD1	ATSDSRQGPETQY
TRBV20-1	11	TRBJ2-5	TRBD2	SARTSGDLTQY
TRBV7-8	14	NA	TRBD2	ASSLVGTSGRGEQF
TRBV6-5	12	TRBJ1-2	NA	ASRNGGDNYGYT
TRBV7-2	13	TRBJ1-1	NA	ASSLEASMNTEAF
TRBV24-1	13	TRBJ2-5	NA	ATSAPEEGRETQY
TRBV12-3/TRBV12-4	11	TRBJ1-5	NA	ASREGRVQPQH
TRBV3-1	14	TRBJ2-5	TRBD1	ASSQDLSRGRETQY
TRBV29-1	11	NA	NA	SVEGTSSGEQF
TRBV2	11	TRBJ2-5	NA	ASKFGREVTQY
TRBV12-3/TRBV12-4	12	TRBJ2-1	TRBD2	ASSFSGRFNEQF
TRBV25-1	11	TRBJ2-7	NA	ASSEWRVGEQY
TRBV10-3	12	TRBJ2-3	NA	ATQRAQGGDTQY
TRBV6-2/TRBV6-3	13	TRBJ1-5	NA	ASSYSMRVNQPQH
TRBV29-1	11	TRBJ1-2	NA	SATTDTNYGYT
TRBV20-1	14	TRBJ1-4	TRBD1	SARDGTAATNEKLF
TRBV20-1	12	TRBJ1-6	NA	SARSDRWDSPLH
TRBV29-1	10	TRBJ1-5	NA	SVGHSNQPQH
TRBV7-2	14	TRBJ2-4	NA	ASSLALGRGENIQY
TRBV29-1	11	TRBJ1-1	NA	MLDGQRFTEAF
TRBV20-1	10	TRBJ2-3	NA	SAVRGADTQY
TRBV27	13	TRBJ2-1	TRBD2	ASSLVLAGDYEQF
TRBV12-3/TRBV12-4	12	TRBJ2-5	NA	ASSFGAPGWTQY
TRBV5-1	15	TRBJ2-6	NA	ASSFGNRLSGANVLT
TRBV29-1	12	TRBJ1-4	NA	SVALGATNEKLF
TRBV12-3/TRBV12-4	11	TRBJ2-7	NA	ASSLEGPYEQY
TRBV28	14	TRBJ1-1	NA	ASSYFQGRGNTEAF
TRBV29-1	12	TRBJ2-2	NA	SVEDRAYTGELF
TRBV29-1	7	TRBJ2-1	NA	SVAGGQF
TRBV5-1	13	TRBJ2-1	TRBD2	ASSQSGSGFGEQF
TRBV20-1	12	TRBJ1-6	NA	SARGPMGNSPLH
TRBV6-5	15	TRBJ2-1	TRBD2	ASSYSMPSGSQGEQF